This entry concerns a single T cell receptor (beta chain). The method was immunoSEQ multiplex PCR; TCRdb's version includes in-frame clones alone and lacks a portion of them. The sample has around 42,000 clones, about 91% seen once; the top ten hold 1.5% to 2%. The source of the sample is a study of T cell changes during pregnancy in multiple sclerosis. Germline V gives CDR1 WSHSY, CDR2 SAAADI. The CDR3 is 15 amino acids. Between the trimmed V and J ends, which lost 0 bases and 4 bases, there was a span of 12 bases. This TCR derives from a female donor in good health, enrolled as a control in a pregnancy study. The source was CD4+ T cells from peripheral blood mononuclear cells, collected after pregnancy. The chain recombines TRBV10-2 with TRBJ2-5, with D possibly being TRBD2 (5 bases). Here the CDR3 DNA reads TGCGCCAGCAGTGAGTCGTACCCGGAGGTAGAGACCCAGTACTTC. It translates to CASSESYPEVETQYF.